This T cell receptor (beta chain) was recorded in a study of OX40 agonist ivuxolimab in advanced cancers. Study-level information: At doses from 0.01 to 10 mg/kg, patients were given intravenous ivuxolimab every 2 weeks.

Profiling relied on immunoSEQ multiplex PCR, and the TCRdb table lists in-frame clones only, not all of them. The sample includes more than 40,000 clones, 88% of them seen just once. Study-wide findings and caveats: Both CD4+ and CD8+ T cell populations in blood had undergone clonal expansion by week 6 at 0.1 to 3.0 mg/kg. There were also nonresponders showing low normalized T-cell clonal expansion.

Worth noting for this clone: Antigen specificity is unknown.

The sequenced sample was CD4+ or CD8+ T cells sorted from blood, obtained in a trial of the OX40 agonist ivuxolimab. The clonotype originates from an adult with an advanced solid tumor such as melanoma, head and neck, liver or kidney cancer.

CDR3 protein: CASSLGEFAYNEQFF. CDR3 bases: TGTGCCAGCAGCTTGGGGGAATTTGCCTACAATGAGCAGTTCTTC. This sequence joins TRBV5-5 and TRBJ2-1; D is unresolved. V was clipped by 0 bases and J by 2 bases, with 9 bases between them. CDR3 length equals 15 residues. Germline loops: CDR1 SGHKS, CDR2 YYEKEE (reference sequence).